Listed below are T cell receptor beta chains from one sample, sequenced in a study of beta chain features in type 1 diabetes. Using immunoSEQ multiplex PCR, the repertoire was profiled, and TCRdb retains in-frame clones only, with some absent. The sample contains roughly 500,000 clones, roughly 30% of which appear only once. Sequenced input: naive CD4+ T cells from blood. Source of these receptors: a man aged 18 to 30 in good health. The CDR3 runs from the conserved cysteine through the conserved F or W. Each record gives: clone size, J gene, D gene, V gene, CDR3 DNA, CDR3 protein. The D gene is left open where the match is weak. Clone size, where shown, is once, few, many, or a class for clones that have expanded.

clone_size: NA
j_call: TRBJ1-2
d_call: NA
v_call: TRBV10-3
cdr3_nt: TGTGCCATCGGGCAGGGTAACTATGGCTACACCTTC
cdr3_aa: CAIGQGNYGYTF

clone_size: few
j_call: TRBJ2-7
d_call: NA
v_call: TRBV29-1
cdr3_nt: TGCAGCGTTACGACAGGTTGGGACGAGCAGTACTTC
cdr3_aa: CSVTTGWDEQYF

clone_size: few
j_call: TRBJ2-2
d_call: TRBD2
v_call: TRBV29-1
cdr3_nt: TGCAGCGCCAGTAATAGCGGGAGGAACACCGGGGAGCTGTTTTTT
cdr3_aa: CSASNSGRNTGELFF

clone_size: NA
j_call: TRBJ2-3
d_call: NA
v_call: TRBV7-9
cdr3_nt: TGTGCCAGCAGCTTTTTCGCGGACCACACAGATACGCAGTATTTT
cdr3_aa: CASSFFADHTDTQYF

clone_size: NA
j_call: TRBJ1-2
d_call: NA
v_call: TRBV10-3
cdr3_nt: TGTGCCATCAAATCCACCTCTATCGGCTACACCTTC
cdr3_aa: CAIKSTSIGYTF

clone_size: few
j_call: TRBJ2-1
d_call: NA
v_call: TRBV30
cdr3_nt: TGTGCCTGGAGTGTAGGGAGGTCCTACAATGAGCAGTTCTTC
cdr3_aa: CAWSVGRSYNEQFF

clone_size: NA
j_call: TRBJ2-3
d_call: TRBD2
v_call: TRBV5-1
cdr3_nt: TGCGCCAGCAGCTTGGGAGGACTAGCGGGAGCGTCGGCAGATACGCAGTATTTT
cdr3_aa: CASSLGGLAGASADTQYF

clone_size: NA
j_call: TRBJ1-2
d_call: NA
v_call: TRBV7-2
cdr3_nt: TGTGCCAGCAGCTTAAGGACAACTAACTATGGCTACACCTTC
cdr3_aa: CASSLRTTNYGYTF

clone_size: few
j_call: TRBJ2-1
d_call: TRBD2
v_call: TRBV7-3
cdr3_nt: TGTGCCAGCAGCGGTGGGACTACTCTTAATGAGCAGTTCTTC
cdr3_aa: CASSGGTTLNEQFF

clone_size: few
j_call: TRBJ2-7
d_call: NA
v_call: TRBV10-3
cdr3_nt: TGTGCCATCAGTGACAGTACCTACGAGCAGTACTTC
cdr3_aa: CAISDSTYEQYF

clone_size: few
j_call: TRBJ2-3
d_call: NA
v_call: TRBV9
cdr3_nt: TGTGCCAGCAGCGTACTCGCCGGGATCGGGACAGATACGCAGTATTTT
cdr3_aa: CASSVLAGIGTDTQYF

clone_size: few
j_call: TRBJ2-6
d_call: NA
v_call: TRBV15
cdr3_nt: TGTGCCACCAGCCCTGGGAGACGGGCCTCTGGGGCCAACGTCCTGACTTTC
cdr3_aa: CATSPGRRASGANVLTF

clone_size: few
j_call: TRBJ2-7
d_call: NA
v_call: TRBV21-1
cdr3_nt: TGTGCCAGCAGCAAAGGGAACCACGAGCAGTACTTC
cdr3_aa: CASSKGNHEQYF

clone_size: NA
j_call: TRBJ2-2
d_call: TRBD1
v_call: TRBV7-9
cdr3_nt: TGTGCCAGCAGCCATGACAGGGGCACCGGGGAGCTGTTTTTT
cdr3_aa: CASSHDRGTGELFF

clone_size: NA
j_call: TRBJ1-2
d_call: NA
v_call: TRBV9
cdr3_nt: TGTGCCAGCAGCGTAGGGGAGCCGGGCAGGGTGGACTATGGCTACACCTTC
cdr3_aa: CASSVGEPGRVDYGYTF

clone_size: few
j_call: TRBJ2-6
d_call: NA
v_call: TRBV4-3
cdr3_nt: TGCGCCAGCAGCCAAGATGCGAGGGCTGGGGCCAACGTCCTGACTTTC
cdr3_aa: CASSQDARAGANVLTF

clone_size: NA
j_call: TRBJ2-1
d_call: NA
v_call: TRBV19
cdr3_nt: TGTGCCAGTAGTAGAGAGGGCCTTAGCTACAATGAGCAGTTCTTC
cdr3_aa: CASSREGLSYNEQFF

clone_size: NA
j_call: TRBJ2-1
d_call: TRBD2
v_call: TRBV9
cdr3_nt: TGTGCCAGCACCACTAGCGGGAGCTACAATGAGCAGTTCTTC
cdr3_aa: CASTTSGSYNEQFF

clone_size: NA
j_call: TRBJ2-1
d_call: TRBD2
v_call: TRBV14
cdr3_nt: TGTGCCAGCAGCCAACTAGCGGGAGGGTACAATGAGCAGTTCTTC
cdr3_aa: CASSQLAGGYNEQFF

clone_size: NA
j_call: TRBJ1-2
d_call: NA
v_call: TRBV6-4
cdr3_nt: TGTGCCAGCAGTCCTACACTTCACTATGGCTACACCTTC
cdr3_aa: CASSPTLHYGYTF

clone_size: NA
j_call: TRBJ1-3
d_call: NA
v_call: TRBV29-1
cdr3_nt: TGCAGCGTTGAAGACACCGGCAGCTCTGGAAACACCATATATTTT
cdr3_aa: CSVEDTGSSGNTIYF

clone_size: NA
j_call: TRBJ2-1
d_call: NA
v_call: TRBV11-3
cdr3_nt: TGTGCCAGCAGCTTAGAGGCTAGTTCGAATGAGCAGTTCTTC
cdr3_aa: CASSLEASSNEQFF

clone_size: NA
j_call: TRBJ2-1
d_call: NA
v_call: TRBV9
cdr3_nt: TGTGCCAGCAGCCCAGTAGTACGGGATGAGCAGTTCTTC
cdr3_aa: CASSPVVRDEQFF

clone_size: NA
j_call: TRBJ2-1
d_call: TRBD2
v_call: TRBV2
cdr3_nt: TGTGCCAGCAGGGCAGGGACTAGCGGGAGGGTTAATGAGCAGTTCTTC
cdr3_aa: CASRAGTSGRVNEQFF

clone_size: few
j_call: TRBJ2-2
d_call: NA
v_call: TRBV29-1
cdr3_nt: TGCAGCGTTGTTGAGGCGATGCACCCCGGGGAGCTGTTTTTT
cdr3_aa: CSVVEAMHPGELFF

clone_size: few
j_call: TRBJ2-5
d_call: TRBD1
v_call: TRBV15
cdr3_nt: TGTGCCACCAGCAGCGGGACAGGGAGAGCCCAGTACTTC
cdr3_aa: CATSSGTGRAQYF

clone_size: few
j_call: TRBJ1-1
d_call: NA
v_call: TRBV2
cdr3_nt: TGTGCCAGCAGATCAAGGGGGAGGGACACTGAAGCTTTCTTT
cdr3_aa: CASRSRGRDTEAFF

clone_size: NA
j_call: TRBJ2-1
d_call: NA
v_call: TRBV27
cdr3_nt: TGTGCCAGCACCGGACTCGCACATGAGCAGTTCTTC
cdr3_aa: CASTGLAHEQFF

clone_size: few
j_call: TRBJ2-5
d_call: TRBD1
v_call: TRBV7-2
cdr3_nt: TGTGCCAGCAGCACAAGACAGGGGCCACAAGAGACCCAGTACTTC
cdr3_aa: CASSTRQGPQETQYF

clone_size: few
j_call: TRBJ2-7
d_call: NA
v_call: TRBV9
cdr3_nt: TGTGCCAGCAGCGTAGACAGTAGTTGGGCCTACGAGCAGTACTTC
cdr3_aa: CASSVDSSWAYEQYF

clone_size: NA
j_call: TRBJ2-5
d_call: NA
v_call: TRBV23-1
cdr3_nt: TGCGCCAGCAGCGAGTACCAAGAGACCCAGTACTTC
cdr3_aa: CASSEYQETQYF

clone_size: NA
j_call: TRBJ2-1
d_call: TRBD2
v_call: TRBV30
cdr3_nt: TGTGCCTGGAGAGCGGGACTAGCGGGACTGAGCTCCTACAATGAGCAGTTCTTC
cdr3_aa: CAWRAGLAGLSSYNEQFF

clone_size: NA
j_call: TRBJ1-2
d_call: NA
v_call: TRBV4-2
cdr3_nt: TGTGCCAGCAGCCAAGATCACGTCGGCTACACCTTC
cdr3_aa: CASSQDHVGYTF

clone_size: NA
j_call: TRBJ1-2
d_call: NA
v_call: TRBV14
cdr3_nt: TGTGCCAGCAGCCCCCGAGGGGGAGGAGGCTATGGCTACACCTTC
cdr3_aa: CASSPRGGGGYGYTF

clone_size: NA
j_call: TRBJ2-3
d_call: TRBD2
v_call: TRBV30
cdr3_nt: TGTGCCTGGAGTTTACTAGCGCCGGGGGCAGATACGCAGTATTTT
cdr3_aa: CAWSLLAPGADTQYF

clone_size: few
j_call: TRBJ2-1
d_call: NA
v_call: TRBV15
cdr3_nt: TGTGCCACCAGCAGAGATGCCAGCGAGCAGTTCTTC
cdr3_aa: CATSRDASEQFF

clone_size: NA
j_call: TRBJ2-1
d_call: TRBD2
v_call: TRBV20-1
cdr3_nt: TGCAGTGGGGCTAGCGGGAGTCTGCAGTTCTTC
cdr3_aa: CSGASGSLQFF

clone_size: few
j_call: TRBJ2-5
d_call: TRBD1
v_call: TRBV5-1
cdr3_nt: TGCGCCAGCAGCAGGACAGGGCCCCAAGAGACCCAGTACTTC
cdr3_aa: CASSRTGPQETQYF

clone_size: NA
j_call: TRBJ1-1
d_call: NA
v_call: TRBV29-1
cdr3_nt: TGCAGCGTTGACACATTCGGAAACACTGAAGCTTTCTTT
cdr3_aa: CSVDTFGNTEAFF

clone_size: NA
j_call: TRBJ2-7
d_call: TRBD1
v_call: TRBV18
cdr3_nt: TGTGCCAGCTCCCTTATTCGGACAGGGAACTACGAGCAGTACTTC
cdr3_aa: CASSLIRTGNYEQYF

clone_size: NA
j_call: TRBJ2-7
d_call: TRBD2
v_call: TRBV7-2
cdr3_nt: TGTGCCAGCAGCACGTATCTAGCGGGAGGGTCCTACGAGCAGTACTTC
cdr3_aa: CASSTYLAGGSYEQYF

clone_size: NA
j_call: TRBJ2-5
d_call: NA
v_call: TRBV18
cdr3_nt: TGTGCCAGCTCACCACCCAGGAGGGTTGAGACCCAGTACTTC
cdr3_aa: CASSPPRRVETQYF

clone_size: NA
j_call: TRBJ2-3
d_call: TRBD2
v_call: TRBV5-1
cdr3_nt: TGCGCCAGCAGCTCCCCGGGACTAGCGGGAGTTAGCACAGATACGCAGTATTTT
cdr3_aa: CASSSPGLAGVSTDTQYF

clone_size: NA
j_call: TRBJ1-2
d_call: NA
v_call: TRBV19
cdr3_nt: TGTGCCAGACCGGGACGGCCAAGGCTCGGCTACACCTTC
cdr3_aa: CARPGRPRLGYTF

clone_size: few
j_call: TRBJ2-1
d_call: NA
v_call: TRBV30
cdr3_nt: TGTGCCTGGAGTGTACGATTCTCCTACAATGAGCAGTTCTTC
cdr3_aa: CAWSVRFSYNEQFF

clone_size: NA
j_call: TRBJ2-2
d_call: NA
v_call: TRBV5-1
cdr3_nt: TGCGCCAGCAGCTTGGACATGGCGATCACCGGGGAGCTGTTTTTT
cdr3_aa: CASSLDMAITGELFF

clone_size: few
j_call: TRBJ2-3
d_call: NA
v_call: TRBV29-1
cdr3_nt: TGCAGCGTTGAAGATTCGTACACAGATACGCAGTATTTT
cdr3_aa: CSVEDSYTDTQYF

clone_size: few
j_call: TRBJ2-6
d_call: NA
v_call: TRBV9
cdr3_nt: TGTGCCAGCAGCGTCCGCAGGGGTGGCTCTGGGGCCAACGTCCTGACTTTC
cdr3_aa: CASSVRRGGSGANVLTF

clone_size: NA
j_call: TRBJ2-5
d_call: NA
v_call: TRBV6-5
cdr3_nt: TGTGCCAGCAGTTACAAAGTCCAAGAGACCCAGTACTTC
cdr3_aa: CASSYKVQETQYF

clone_size: NA
j_call: TRBJ2-7
d_call: TRBD2
v_call: TRBV5-6
cdr3_nt: TGTGCCAGCAGCTTATTCGGCCGCGTAGCGGGGCCGAACTACGAGCAGTACTTC
cdr3_aa: CASSLFGRVAGPNYEQYF

clone_size: few
j_call: TRBJ2-7
d_call: NA
v_call: TRBV18
cdr3_nt: TGTGCCAGCTCACTTACTAGCTCCTACGAGCAGTACTTC
cdr3_aa: CASSLTSSYEQYF

clone_size: few
j_call: TRBJ1-3
d_call: NA
v_call: TRBV7-2
cdr3_nt: TGTGCCAGCAGCTTAGCAGGGGTTGGAAACACCATATATTTT
cdr3_aa: CASSLAGVGNTIYF